This entry is about one T cell receptor beta chain. Its specificity is unknown. One junction end does not reproduce the germline sequence, and a read error may be involved. Method: immunoSEQ multiplex PCR; TCRdb's copy keeps in-frame clones and lacks some. The table lists roughly 120,000 clones, approximately 92% of them singletons. These data come from a study of graft-versus-host responses after intestinal transplantation. At the level of the study: Isolated intestinal, liver-intestinal, or multivisceral transplants were what recipients had.

Study-level findings and limits: GvH clones were identified in recipient marrow, with some first appearing in ileum or blood.

Germline V gene sequence: CDR1 SSHAT, CDR2 FNYEAQ (reference sequence). The length of the CDR3 is 14 residues. The clonotype originates from a human donor who received an intestinal transplant. This specimen was unstimulated CD8+ T cells sorted from spleen or lymph node cells, taken before intestinal transplant. The chain uses TRBV7-7 and TRBJ2-3; D uncertain. The CDR3 is CASSPDGGTDTQYF. CDR3 in DNA: TGTGCTAGCAGCCCCGATGGGGGCACAGATACGCAGTATTTT.